This TCR beta chain was profiled in a study of regulatory T cells in long-lasting Graves disease. This clonotype was counted ten times or more. The time point: newly diagnosed GD, antithyroid drugs for less than 3 months. PBMCs were the source of the RNA used for TCR sequencing. Construction of the TCR beta libraries employed iRepertoire HTBI primers in conjunction with Arm-PCR of CDR3 regions. One entry per CDR3 protein, called by TCRdb with MiXCR from the multiplex PCR reads. The sample lists about 310,000 distinct CDR3 sequences; 18% were seen once. CDR1 and CDR2 from the germline V gene are MNHEY and SVGEGT. V lost 0 bases, J lost 2 bases, and 8 bases stayed unmatched. This CDR3 is 19 amino acids long.

The receptor comes from a female donor with Graves disease. The sequences come from peripheral blood mononuclear cells (PBMCs), collected at new diagnosis, from a patient treated with antithyroid drugs. The chain recombines TRBV6-2 or TRBV6-3 with TRBJ2-2; 11 bases match TRBD2. This CDR3 is CASSYSFLAGGRNTGELFF. Here the CDR3 DNA reads TGTGCCAGCAGTTACTCGTTCCTAGCGGGAGGCCGAAACACCGGGGAGCTGTTTTTT.